The entry below describes one TCR beta chain. This sample is drawn from a study of cytomegalovirus exposure and HLA in healthy donors. In germline, CDR1 is LGHNA, CDR2 YNFKEQ. The CDR3 is 14 residues long. V dropped 7 bases and J dropped 3; count of bases not matched to a gene: 7. Researchers ran the PCR with 60 Vbeta and 13 Jbeta primers. Sequencing used immunoSEQ multiplex PCR; TCRdb keeps in-frame clones, though not all of them. The table lists tens of thousands of clones, about 65% of them singletons, with around 23% in the top ten. The genes are TRBV4-2 and TRBJ2-5; 8 bases are a match to TRBD2. The sequence came from a middle-aged man in good health and CMV-seropositive. Sequenced sample: PBMCs. The CDR3 DNA follows: TGTGCCAGCACCCGGGGGGGAGGGGAAGAGACCCAGTACTTC. Protein product: CASTRGGGEETQYF.